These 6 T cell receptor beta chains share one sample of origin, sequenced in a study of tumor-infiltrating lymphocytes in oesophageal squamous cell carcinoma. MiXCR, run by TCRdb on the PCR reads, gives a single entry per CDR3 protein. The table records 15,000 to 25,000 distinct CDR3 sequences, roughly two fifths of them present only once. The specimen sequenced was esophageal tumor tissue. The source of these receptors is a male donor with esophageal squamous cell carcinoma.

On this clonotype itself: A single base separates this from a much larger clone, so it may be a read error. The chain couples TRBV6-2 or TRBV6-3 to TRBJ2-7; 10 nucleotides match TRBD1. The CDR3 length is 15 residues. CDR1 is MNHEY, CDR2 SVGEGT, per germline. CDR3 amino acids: CASRLAGTGVYGQYF. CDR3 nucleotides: TGTGCCAGCAGATTAGCCGGGACAGGGGTCTACGGGCAGTACTTC.

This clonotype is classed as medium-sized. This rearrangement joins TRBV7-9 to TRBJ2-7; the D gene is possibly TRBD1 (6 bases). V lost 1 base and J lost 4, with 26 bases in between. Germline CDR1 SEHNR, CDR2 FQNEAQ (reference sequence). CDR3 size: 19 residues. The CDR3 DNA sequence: TGTGCCAGCAGCTTAGGTTTTGCCGGGTTAGCGTCAAGGGGGTACGAGCAGTACTTC. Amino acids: CASSLGFAGLASRGYEQYF.

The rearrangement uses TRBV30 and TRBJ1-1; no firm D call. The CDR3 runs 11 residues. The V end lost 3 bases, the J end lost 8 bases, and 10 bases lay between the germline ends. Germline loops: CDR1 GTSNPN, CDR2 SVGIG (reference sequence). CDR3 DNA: TGTGCCTGGAGGTCGGTCCGGGAAGCTTTCTTT. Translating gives CAWRSVREAFF. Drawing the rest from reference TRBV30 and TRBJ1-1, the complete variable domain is SQTIHQWPATLVQPVGSPLSLECTVEGTSNPNLYWYRQAAGRGLQLLFYSVGIGQISSEVPQNLSASRPQDRQFILSSKKLLLSDSGFYLCAWRSVREAFFGQGTRLTVV.

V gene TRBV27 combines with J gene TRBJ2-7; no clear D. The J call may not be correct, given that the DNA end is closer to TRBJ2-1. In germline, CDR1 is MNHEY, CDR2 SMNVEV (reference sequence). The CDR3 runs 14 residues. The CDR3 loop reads CASSSGRISYEQFF. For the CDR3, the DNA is TGTGCCAGCAGTTCCGGACGGATTTCCTACGAGCAGTTCTTC.

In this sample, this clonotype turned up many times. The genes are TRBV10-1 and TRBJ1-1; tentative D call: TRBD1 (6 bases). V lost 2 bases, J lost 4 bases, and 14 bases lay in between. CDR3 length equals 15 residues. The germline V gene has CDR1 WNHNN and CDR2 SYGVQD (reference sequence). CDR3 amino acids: CASSENPGVSTEAFF. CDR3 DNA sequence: TGCGCCAGCAGTGAGAACCCAGGGGTAAGCACTGAAGCTTTCTTT.

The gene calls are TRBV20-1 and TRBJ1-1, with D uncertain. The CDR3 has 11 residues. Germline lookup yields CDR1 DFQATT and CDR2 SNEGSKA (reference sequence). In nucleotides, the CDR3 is TGCAGGGGCTCGGGGAACACTGAAGCTTTCTTT. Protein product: CRGSGNTEAFF.